This T cell receptor (beta chain) was observed in a study of cytomegalovirus exposure and HLA in healthy donors. Study-level findings and limits: Presence/absence analyses took donor sequencing depth as roughly uniform. Most sequenced TCRs were rare (though some public TCRs occurred in many donors).

Primers for the PCR totalled 60 Vbeta and 13 Jbeta. Per the original data handling: In a later analysis, the count reached roughly 80 million unique TCR beta chains, with around 11 million shared. The assay was immunoSEQ multiplex PCR, and TCRdb's table has in-frame clones only and misses some. Clone size and the V and J calls come from that table; the DNA yielded D and trimming. The top ten hold 3.5% to 5% of the sample, which has 150,000 to 200,000 clones, around 86% seen once. Comments on this clone: The antigen is not known.

The germline V gene has CDR1 SGDLS and CDR2 YYNGEE. The V gene lost 0 bases and the J gene lost 6 bases, with 18 bases spanning the gap. This CDR3 has 16 amino acids. The chain recombines TRBV9 with TRBJ1-2, with D possibly being TRBD1 (6 bases). The TCR originated in a man aged 50-60 years in good health and CMV-seropositive. Input material: PBMCs. The CDR3 DNA reads as TGTGCCAGCAGCGTAGTAGCGCTCCGGGACAATGATGGCTACACCTTC. Translating it yields CASSVVALRDNDGYTF.